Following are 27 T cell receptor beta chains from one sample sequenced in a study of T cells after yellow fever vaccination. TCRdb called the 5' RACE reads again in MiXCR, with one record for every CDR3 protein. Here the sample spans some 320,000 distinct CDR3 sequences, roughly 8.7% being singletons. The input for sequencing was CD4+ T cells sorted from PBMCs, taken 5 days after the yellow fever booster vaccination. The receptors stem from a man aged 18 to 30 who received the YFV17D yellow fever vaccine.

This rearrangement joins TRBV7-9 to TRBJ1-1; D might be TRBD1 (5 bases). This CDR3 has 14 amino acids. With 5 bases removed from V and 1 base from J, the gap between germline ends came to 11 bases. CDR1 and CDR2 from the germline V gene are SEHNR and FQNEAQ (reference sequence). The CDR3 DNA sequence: TGTGCCAGCAGCATCCATGACAGGAACACTGAAGCTTTCTTT. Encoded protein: CASSIHDRNTEAFF.

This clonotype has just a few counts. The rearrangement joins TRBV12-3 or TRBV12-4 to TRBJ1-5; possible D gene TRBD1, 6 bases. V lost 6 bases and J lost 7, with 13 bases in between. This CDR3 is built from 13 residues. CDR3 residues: CASSPGGAQPQHF. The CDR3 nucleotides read TGTGCCAGCAGCCCGGGGGGGGCGCAGCCCCAGCATTTT.

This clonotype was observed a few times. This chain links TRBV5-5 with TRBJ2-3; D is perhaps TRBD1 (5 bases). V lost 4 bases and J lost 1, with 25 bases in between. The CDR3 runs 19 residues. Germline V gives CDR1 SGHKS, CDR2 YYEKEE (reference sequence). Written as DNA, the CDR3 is TGTGCCAGCAGCCTAAACCCCCGGGCTCCCGAAGGGGGCACAGATACGCAGTATTTT. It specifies CASSLNPRAPEGGTDTQYF. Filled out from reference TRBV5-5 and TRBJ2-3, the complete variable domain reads DAGVTQSPTHLIKTRGQQVTLRCSPISGHKSVSWYQQVLGQGPQFIFQYYEKEERGRGNFPDRFSARQFPNYSSELNVNALLLGDSALYLCASSLNPRAPEGGTDTQYFGPGTRLTVL.

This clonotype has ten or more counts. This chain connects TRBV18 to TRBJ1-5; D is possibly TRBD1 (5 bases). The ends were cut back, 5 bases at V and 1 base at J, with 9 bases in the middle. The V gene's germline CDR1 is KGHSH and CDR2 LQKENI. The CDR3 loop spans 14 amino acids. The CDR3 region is CASSEGISNQPQHF. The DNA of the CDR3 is TGTGCCAGCTCAGAGGGGATCAGCAATCAGCCCCAGCATTTT.

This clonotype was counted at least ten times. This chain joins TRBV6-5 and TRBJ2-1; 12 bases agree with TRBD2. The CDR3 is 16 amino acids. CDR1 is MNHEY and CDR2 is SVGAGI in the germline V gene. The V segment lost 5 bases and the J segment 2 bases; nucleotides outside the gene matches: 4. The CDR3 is CASSTLAGGTYNEQFF. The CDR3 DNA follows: TGTGCCAGCAGTACACTAGCGGGGGGTACCTACAATGAGCAGTTCTTC.

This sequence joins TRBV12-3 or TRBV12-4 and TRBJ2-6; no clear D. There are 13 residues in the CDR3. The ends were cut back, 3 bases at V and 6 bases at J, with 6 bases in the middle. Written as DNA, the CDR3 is TGTGCCAGCAGTTTCAACGAGGCCAACGTCCTGACTTTC. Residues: CASSFNEANVLTF.

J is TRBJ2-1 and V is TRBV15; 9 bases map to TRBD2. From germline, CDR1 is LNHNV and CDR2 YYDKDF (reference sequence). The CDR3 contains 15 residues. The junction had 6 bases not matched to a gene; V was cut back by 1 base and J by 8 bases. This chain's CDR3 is CATSRVSAGGHEQFF. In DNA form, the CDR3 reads TGTGCCACCAGCAGAGTTTCGGCGGGGGGGCATGAGCAGTTCTTC.

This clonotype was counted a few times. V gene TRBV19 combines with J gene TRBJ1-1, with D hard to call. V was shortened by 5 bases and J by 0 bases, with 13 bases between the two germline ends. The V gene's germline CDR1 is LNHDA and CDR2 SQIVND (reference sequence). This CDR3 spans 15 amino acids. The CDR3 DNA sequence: TGTGCCAGTAGTCTTCGGACGGCGATGAACACTGAAGCTTTCTTT. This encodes CASSLRTAMNTEAFF.

CDR3 region: CASRKQGPEAFF. DNA for the CDR3: TGTGCCAGCAGGAAGCAGGGGCCTGAAGCTTTCTTT. The rearrangement uses TRBV2 and TRBJ1-1; D is perhaps TRBD1 (6 bases). V lost 6 bases and J lost 6, with 11 bases in between. The CDR3 length is 12 residues. CDR1 and CDR2 (germline): SNHLY, FYNNEI. Filled out from reference TRBV2 and TRBJ1-1, the complete variable domain reads EPEVTQTPSHQVTQMGQEVILRCVPISNHLYFYWYRQILGQKVEFLVSFYNNEISEKSEIFDDQFSVERPDGSNFTLKIRSTKLEDSAMYFCASRKQGPEAFFGQGTRLTVV.

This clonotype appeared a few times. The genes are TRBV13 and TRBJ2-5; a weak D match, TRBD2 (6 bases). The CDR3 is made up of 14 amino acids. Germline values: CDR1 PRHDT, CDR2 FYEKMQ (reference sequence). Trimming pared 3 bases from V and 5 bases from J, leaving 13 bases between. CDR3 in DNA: TGTGCCAGCAGCTTGCGGAGGGAGAGGGAGACCCAGTACTTC. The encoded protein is CASSLRRERETQYF.

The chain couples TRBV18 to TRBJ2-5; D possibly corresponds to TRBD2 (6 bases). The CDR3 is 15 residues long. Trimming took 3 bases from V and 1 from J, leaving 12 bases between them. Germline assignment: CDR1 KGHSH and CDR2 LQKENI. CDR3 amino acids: CASSPMTSPQETQYF. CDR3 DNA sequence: TGTGCCAGCTCACCCATGACTAGTCCCCAAGAGACCCAGTACTTC.

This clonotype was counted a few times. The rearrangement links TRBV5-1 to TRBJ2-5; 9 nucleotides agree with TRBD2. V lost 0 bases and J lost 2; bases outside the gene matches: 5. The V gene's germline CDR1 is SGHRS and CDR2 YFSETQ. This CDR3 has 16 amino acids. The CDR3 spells CASSLEASGVQETQYF. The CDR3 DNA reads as TGCGCCAGCAGCTTGGAGGCTAGCGGGGTACAAGAGACCCAGTACTTC.

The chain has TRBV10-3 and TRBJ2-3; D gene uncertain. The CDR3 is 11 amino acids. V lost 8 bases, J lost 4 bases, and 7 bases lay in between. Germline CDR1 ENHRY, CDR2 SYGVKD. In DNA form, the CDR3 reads TGTGCCATCTCTGGGTCAGATACGCAGTATTTT. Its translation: CAISGSDTQYF.

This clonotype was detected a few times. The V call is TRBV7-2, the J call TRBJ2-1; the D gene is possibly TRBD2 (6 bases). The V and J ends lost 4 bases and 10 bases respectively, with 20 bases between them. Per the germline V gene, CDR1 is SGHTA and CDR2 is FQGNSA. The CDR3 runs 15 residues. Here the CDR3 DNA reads TGTGCCAGCAGCTCAGAGCTGGGGTGGGGGGTCGAGCAGTTCTTC. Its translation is CASSSELGWGVEQFF.

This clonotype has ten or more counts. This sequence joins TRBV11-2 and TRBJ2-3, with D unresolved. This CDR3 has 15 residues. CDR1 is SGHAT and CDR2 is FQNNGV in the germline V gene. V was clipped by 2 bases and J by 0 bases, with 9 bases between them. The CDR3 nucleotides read TGTGCCAGCAGCTTATCCGGCGGAAGCACAGATACGCAGTATTTT. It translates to CASSLSGGSTDTQYF.

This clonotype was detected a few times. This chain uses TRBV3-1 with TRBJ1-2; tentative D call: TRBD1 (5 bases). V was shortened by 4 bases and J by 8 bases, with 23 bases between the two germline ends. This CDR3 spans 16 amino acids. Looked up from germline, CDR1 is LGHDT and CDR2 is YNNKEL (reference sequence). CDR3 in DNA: TGTGCCAGCAGCCCAAGCTCCAGGGTTCGACTGCGGGGCTACACCTTC. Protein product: CASSPSSRVRLRGYTF.

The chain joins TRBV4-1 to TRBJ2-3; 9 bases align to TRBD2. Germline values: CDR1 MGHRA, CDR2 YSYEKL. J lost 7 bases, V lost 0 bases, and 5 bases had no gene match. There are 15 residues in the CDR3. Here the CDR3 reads CASSQERGGLHTQYF. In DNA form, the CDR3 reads TGCGCCAGCAGCCAAGAGCGGGGGGGCCTACATACGCAGTATTTT.

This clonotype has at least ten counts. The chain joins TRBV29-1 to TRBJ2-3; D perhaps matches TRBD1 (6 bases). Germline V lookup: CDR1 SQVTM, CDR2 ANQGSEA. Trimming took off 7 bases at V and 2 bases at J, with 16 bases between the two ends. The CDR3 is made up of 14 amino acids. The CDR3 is CSAGTQFLTDTQYF. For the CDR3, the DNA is TGCAGCGCCGGGACACAATTTCTCACAGATACGCAGTATTTT.

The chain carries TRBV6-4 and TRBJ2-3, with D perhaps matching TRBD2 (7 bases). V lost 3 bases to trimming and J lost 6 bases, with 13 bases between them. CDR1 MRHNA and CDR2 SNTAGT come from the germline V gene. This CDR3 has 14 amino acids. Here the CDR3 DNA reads TGTGCCAGCAGTGAGCAGGCGGGGGCGGATACGCAGTATTTT. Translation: CASSEQAGADTQYF.

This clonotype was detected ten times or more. The CDR3: CSGTGTNTEAFF. CDR3 DNA: TGCAGCGGGACAGGGACGAACACTGAAGCTTTCTTT. This rearrangement joins TRBV29-1 to TRBJ1-1, with 8 positions matching TRBD1. This CDR3 spans 12 amino acids. J gave up 1 base and V 7 bases, and 2 bases lay outside the gene matches. Germline V gene sequence: CDR1 SQVTM, CDR2 ANQGSEA.

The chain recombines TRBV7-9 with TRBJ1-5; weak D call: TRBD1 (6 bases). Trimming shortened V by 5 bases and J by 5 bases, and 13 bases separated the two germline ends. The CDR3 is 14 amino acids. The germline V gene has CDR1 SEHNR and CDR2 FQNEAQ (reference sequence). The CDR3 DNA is TGTGCCAGCAGCGCCCCAGGGGACGATCAGCCCCAGCATTTT. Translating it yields CASSAPGDDQPQHF. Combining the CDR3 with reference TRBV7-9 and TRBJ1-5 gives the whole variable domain DTGVSQNPRHKITKRGQNVTFRCDPISEHNRLYWYRQTLGQGPEFLTYFQNEAQLEKSRLLSDRFSAERPKGSFSTLEIQRTEQGDSAMYLCASSAPGDDQPQHFGDGTRLSIL.

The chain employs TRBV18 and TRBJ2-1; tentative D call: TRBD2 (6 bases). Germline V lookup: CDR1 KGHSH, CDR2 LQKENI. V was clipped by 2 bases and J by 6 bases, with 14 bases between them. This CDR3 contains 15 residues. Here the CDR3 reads CASSPLGLGLNEQFF. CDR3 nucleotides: TGTGCCAGCTCACCATTGGGACTGGGCCTCAATGAGCAGTTCTTC.

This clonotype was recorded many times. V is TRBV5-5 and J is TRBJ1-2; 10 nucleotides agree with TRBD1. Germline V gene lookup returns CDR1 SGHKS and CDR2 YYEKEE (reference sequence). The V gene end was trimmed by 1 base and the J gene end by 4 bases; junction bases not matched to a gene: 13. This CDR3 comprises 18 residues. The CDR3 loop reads CASSLIGGAGQGSYGYTF. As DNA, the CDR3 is TGTGCCAGCAGCTTGATTGGCGGAGCGGGACAGGGGTCCTATGGCTACACCTTC.

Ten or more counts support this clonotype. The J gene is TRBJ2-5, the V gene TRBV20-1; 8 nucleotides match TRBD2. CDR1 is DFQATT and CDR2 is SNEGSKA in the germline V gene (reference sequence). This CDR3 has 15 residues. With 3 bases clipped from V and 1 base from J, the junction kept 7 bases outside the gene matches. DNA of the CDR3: TGCAGTGCTAGGGCTCGGGGGGGTCCCCAAGAGACCCAGTACTTC. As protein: CSARARGGPQETQYF.

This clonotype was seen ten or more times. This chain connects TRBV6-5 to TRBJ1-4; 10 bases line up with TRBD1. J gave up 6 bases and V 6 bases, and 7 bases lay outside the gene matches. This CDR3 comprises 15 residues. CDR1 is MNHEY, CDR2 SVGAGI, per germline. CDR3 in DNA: TGTGCCAGCAGAACAGACAGGGGGCTATATGAAAAACTGTTTTTT. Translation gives CASRTDRGLYEKLFF.

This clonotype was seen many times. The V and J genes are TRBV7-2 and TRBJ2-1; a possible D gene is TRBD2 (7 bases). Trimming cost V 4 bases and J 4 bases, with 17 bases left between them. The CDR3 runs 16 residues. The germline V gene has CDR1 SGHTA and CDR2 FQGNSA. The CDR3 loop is CASSSLGGPLYNEQFF. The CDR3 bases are TGTGCCAGCAGCTCTCTGGGGGGGCCCTTGTACAATGAGCAGTTCTTC.

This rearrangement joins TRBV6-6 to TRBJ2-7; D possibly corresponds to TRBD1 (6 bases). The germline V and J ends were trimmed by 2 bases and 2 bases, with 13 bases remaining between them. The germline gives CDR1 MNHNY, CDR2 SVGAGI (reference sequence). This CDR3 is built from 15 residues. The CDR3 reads CASSYDQGPPYEQYF. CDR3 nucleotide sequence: TGTGCCAGCAGTTACGACCAGGGGCCCCCCTACGAGCAGTACTTC.